This TCR beta chain was documented in a study of CD8+ T cells in alopecia areata. Background on the study: Administration of oral tofacitinib to treated patients was at 5 to 10 mg twice daily. Study results and caveats: Within the top 100, expanded CD8+ clones significantly decreased with tofacitinib, as did scalp clonality. Compared with mice, patients displayed less clear TCR sharing, possibly for HLA-related reasons.

This CDR3 is built from 12 residues. In germline, CDR1 is KGHSH, CDR2 LQKENI. The V segment lost 6 bases and the J segment 7 bases; nucleotides outside the gene matches: 5. Extracted RNA was reverse transcribed, and the resulting cDNA served as sequencing template. Clones were read by immunoSEQ multiplex PCR, and TCRdb kept only the in-frame ones, dropping some. Of 200,000 or so clones listed, about 62% are singletons. Treatment defined: oral pan-JAK inhibitor, 5-10 mg twice daily. PBMCs served as the source from which CD4+ and CD8+ T cells were sorted. This clone was seen just once. Its target is unknown.

The sample in question was CD4+ T cells sorted from blood, obtained at week 24, from a patient treated with tofacitinib. The V and J genes are TRBV18 and TRBJ1-1, with 7 bases that match TRBD1. The receptor comes from a human donor with alopecia areata. The CDR3 region is CASSPTGDEAFF. In nucleotides, the CDR3 is TGTGCCAGCTCCCCCACAGGGGATGAAGCTTTCTTT.